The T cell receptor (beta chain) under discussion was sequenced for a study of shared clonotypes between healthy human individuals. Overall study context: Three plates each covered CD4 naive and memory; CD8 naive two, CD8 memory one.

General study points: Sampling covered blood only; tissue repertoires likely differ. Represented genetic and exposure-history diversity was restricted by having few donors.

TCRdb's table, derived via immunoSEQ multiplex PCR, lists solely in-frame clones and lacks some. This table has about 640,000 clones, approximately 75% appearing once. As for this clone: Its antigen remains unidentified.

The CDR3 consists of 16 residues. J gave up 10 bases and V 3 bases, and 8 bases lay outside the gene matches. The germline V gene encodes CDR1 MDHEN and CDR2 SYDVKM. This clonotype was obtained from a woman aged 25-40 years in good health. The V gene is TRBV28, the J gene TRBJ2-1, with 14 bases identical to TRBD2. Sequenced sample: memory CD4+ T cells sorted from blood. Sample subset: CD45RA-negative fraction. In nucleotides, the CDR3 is TGTGCCAGCAGTTTTGCCGGACTAGCGGGAGGCAGCGAGCAGTTCTTC. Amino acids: CASSFAGLAGGSEQFF.